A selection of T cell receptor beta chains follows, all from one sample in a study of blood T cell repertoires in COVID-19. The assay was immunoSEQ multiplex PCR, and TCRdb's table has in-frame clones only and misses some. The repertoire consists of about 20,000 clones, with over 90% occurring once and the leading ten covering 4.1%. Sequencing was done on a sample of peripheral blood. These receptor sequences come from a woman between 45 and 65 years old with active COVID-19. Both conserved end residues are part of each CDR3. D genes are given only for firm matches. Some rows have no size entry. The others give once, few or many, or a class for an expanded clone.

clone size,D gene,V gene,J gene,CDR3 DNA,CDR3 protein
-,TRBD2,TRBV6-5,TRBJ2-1,TGTGCCAGCAGCACCCGGGGGGGGAATGAGCAGTTCTTC,CASSTRGGNEQFF
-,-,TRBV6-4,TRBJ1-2,TGTGCCAGCGGTACTCAGGGCCCCAGGGCCTTC,CASGTQGPRAF
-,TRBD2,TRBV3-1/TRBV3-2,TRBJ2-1,TGTGCCAGCAGCCAAGAGGGACTAGCGGGAGCTAGTGAGCAGTTCTTC,CASSQEGLAGASEQFF
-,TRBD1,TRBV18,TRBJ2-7,TGTGCCAGCTCACCACCCGGGACAGGGCGGGAGCAGTACTTC,CASSPPGTGREQYF
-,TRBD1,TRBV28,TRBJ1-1,TGTGCCAGCAGTTTGGGACAGGGATATACTGAAGCTTTCTTT,CASSLGQGYTEAFF
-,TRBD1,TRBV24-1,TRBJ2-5,TGTGCCACCAGTGACCCGGACAGGAAATCAGAGACCCAGTACTTC,CATSDPDRKSETQYF
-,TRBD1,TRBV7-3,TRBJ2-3,TGTGCCAGCAGCCTACGACAGGGGGGCTTTACGCAGTATTTT,CASSLRQGGFTQYF
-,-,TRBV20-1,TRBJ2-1,TGCAGTGCAACCCAGGGGAATGAGCAGTTCTTC,CSATQGNEQFF
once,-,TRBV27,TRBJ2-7,TGTGCCAGCAGTCCCCAGGTAGGGGGACCCTACGAGCAGTACTTC,CASSPQVGGPYEQYF
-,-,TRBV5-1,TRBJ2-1,TGCGCCAGCAGCTGGGGAGAGATGGGGAATGAGCAGTTCTTC,CASSWGEMGNEQFF
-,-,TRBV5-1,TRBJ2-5,TGCGCCAGCAGCTCTGGGCCAGGGAAAGAGACCCAGTACTTC,CASSSGPGKETQYF
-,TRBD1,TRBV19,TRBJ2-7,TGTGCCGTACGGACAGGGGGCCACGAGCAGTACTTC,CAVRTGGHEQYF
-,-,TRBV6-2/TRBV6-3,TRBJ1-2,TGTGCCAGCAGTTACAGCCAGGGCATTTATGGCTACACCTTC,CASSYSQGIYGYTF
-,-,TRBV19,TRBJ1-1,TGTGCCAGTAGAATAATGGGAGGGGAAGCTTTCTTT,CASRIMGGEAFF
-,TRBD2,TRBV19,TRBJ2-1,TGTGCCAGTAGTACCGTACTAGCGGGAGGAGGCACAATTGAGCAGTTCTTC,CASSTVLAGGGTIEQFF
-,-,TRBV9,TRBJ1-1,TGTGCCAGCAGCGTAGGGCAGGGGCGCACTGAAGCTTTCTTT,CASSVGQGRTEAFF
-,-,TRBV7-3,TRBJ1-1,TGTGCCAGCAGCCCTTCGGACTGGAAAAAAGCTTTCTTT,CASSPSDWKKAFF